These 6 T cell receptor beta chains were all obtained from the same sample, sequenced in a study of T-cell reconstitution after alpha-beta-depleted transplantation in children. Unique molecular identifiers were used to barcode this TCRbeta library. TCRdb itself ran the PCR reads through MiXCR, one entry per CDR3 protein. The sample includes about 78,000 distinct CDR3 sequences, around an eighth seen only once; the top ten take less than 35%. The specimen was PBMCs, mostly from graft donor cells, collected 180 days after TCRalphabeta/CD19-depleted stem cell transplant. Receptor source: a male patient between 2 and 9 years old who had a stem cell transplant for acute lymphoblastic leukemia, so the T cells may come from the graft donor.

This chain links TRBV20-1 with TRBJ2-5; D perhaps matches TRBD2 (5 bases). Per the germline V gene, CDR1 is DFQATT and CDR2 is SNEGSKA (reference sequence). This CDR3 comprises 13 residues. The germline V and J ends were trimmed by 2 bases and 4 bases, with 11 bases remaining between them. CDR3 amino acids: CSARSGVRETQYF. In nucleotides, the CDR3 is TGCAGTGCTAGATCCGGGGTCCGAGAGACCCAGTACTTC.

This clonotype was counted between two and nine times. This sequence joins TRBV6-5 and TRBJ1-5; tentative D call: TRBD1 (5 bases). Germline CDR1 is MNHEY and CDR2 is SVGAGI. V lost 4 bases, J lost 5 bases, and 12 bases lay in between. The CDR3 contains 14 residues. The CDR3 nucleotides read TGTGCCAGCAGTTTACGCAGGGCTGATCAGCCCCAGCATTTT. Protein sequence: CASSLRRADQPQHF.

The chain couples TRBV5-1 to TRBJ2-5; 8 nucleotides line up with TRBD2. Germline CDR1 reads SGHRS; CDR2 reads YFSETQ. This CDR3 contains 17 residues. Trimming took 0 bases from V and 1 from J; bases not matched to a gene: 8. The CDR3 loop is CASSLVGRGARQETQYF. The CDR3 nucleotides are TGCGCCAGCAGCTTGGTGGGGCGGGGGGCTCGCCAAGAGACCCAGTACTTC.

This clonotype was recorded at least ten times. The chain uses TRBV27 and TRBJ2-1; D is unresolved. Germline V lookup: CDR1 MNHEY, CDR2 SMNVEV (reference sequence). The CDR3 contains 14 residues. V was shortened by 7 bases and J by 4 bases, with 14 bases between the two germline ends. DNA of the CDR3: TGTGCCAGCAAAAGGGCAGGACGTTACAATGAGCAGTTCTTC. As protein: CASKRAGRYNEQFF.

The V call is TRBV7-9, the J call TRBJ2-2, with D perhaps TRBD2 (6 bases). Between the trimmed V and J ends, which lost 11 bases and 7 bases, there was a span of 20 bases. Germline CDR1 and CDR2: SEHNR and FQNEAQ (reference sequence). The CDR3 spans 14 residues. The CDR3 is CAFPGGLQGGELFF. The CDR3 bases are TGTGCCTTCCCTGGAGGGCTTCAGGGCGGGGAGCTGTTTTTT. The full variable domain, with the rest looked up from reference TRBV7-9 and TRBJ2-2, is DTGVSQNPRHKITKRGQNVTFRCDPISEHNRLYWYRQTLGQGPEFLTYFQNEAQLEKSRLLSDRFSAERPKGSFSTLEIQRTEQGDSAMYLCAFPGGLQGGELFFGEGSRLTVL.

The CDR3 DNA is TGTGCCAGCAGTTACCGGCTATCCAGCTCCTACGAGCAGTACTTC. The encoded protein is CASSYRLSSSYEQYF. The chain links TRBV6-5 to TRBJ2-7; D gene uncertain. The germline V gene encodes CDR1 MNHEY and CDR2 SVGAGI. CDR3 length equals 15 residues. V was cut by 2 bases and J by 0 bases, with 11 bases left in between.